This is a list of T cell receptor beta chains from one sample in a study of OX40 agonist ivuxolimab in advanced cancers. Method: immunoSEQ multiplex PCR; TCRdb's copy keeps in-frame clones and lacks some. This table has about 48,000 clones, roughly 83% appearing once. The sample here was CD4+ or CD8+ T cells sorted from blood, taken in a trial of the OX40 agonist ivuxolimab. These TCRs come from an adult with an advanced solid tumor such as melanoma, head and neck, liver or kidney cancer. The CDR3 runs from the conserved cysteine through the conserved F or W. Fields, in order: J gene, V gene, clone size, D gene, CDR3 protein, CDR3 DNA. The D gene is left open where the match is weak. Where a row states a size, it is once, few, many or the class of an expanded clone; other rows omit it.

J gene: TRBJ2-5
V gene: TRBV25-1
clone size: NA
D gene: NA
CDR3 protein: CASSDPRGEQTQYF
CDR3 DNA: TGTGCCAGCAGTGACCCCAGGGGCGAACAGACCCAGTACTTC

J gene: TRBJ2-7
V gene: TRBV7-2
clone size: once
D gene: NA
CDR3 protein: CASSLGDLGLSEQYF
CDR3 DNA: TGTGCCAGCAGCTTAGGAGACCTTGGCCTAAGCGAGCAGTACTTC

J gene: TRBJ2-1
V gene: TRBV9
clone size: NA
D gene: NA
CDR3 protein: CASSAQGNSYNEQFF
CDR3 DNA: TGTGCCAGCAGCGCCCAGGGGAACTCATACAATGAGCAGTTCTTC

J gene: TRBJ1-2
V gene: TRBV20-1
clone size: NA
D gene: NA
CDR3 protein: CSARDLVGYTF
CDR3 DNA: TGCAGTGCTAGAGATCTTGTTGGCTACACCTTC

J gene: TRBJ2-7
V gene: TRBV21-1
clone size: NA
D gene: NA
CDR3 protein: CASSYGQGRDEQYF
CDR3 DNA: TGTGCCAGCAGCTATGGACAGGGTCGGGACGAGCAGTACTTC

J gene: TRBJ2-2
V gene: TRBV7-3
clone size: NA
D gene: NA
CDR3 protein: CASSGRTGELFF
CDR3 DNA: TGTGCCAGCTCCGGACGCACCGGGGAGCTGTTTTTT

J gene: TRBJ2-1
V gene: TRBV9
clone size: NA
D gene: TRBD2
CDR3 protein: CASSSRTSGSGNEQFF
CDR3 DNA: TGTGCCAGCAGCTCCCGGACTAGCGGGAGTGGCAATGAGCAGTTCTTC

J gene: TRBJ2-5
V gene: TRBV27
clone size: NA
D gene: NA
CDR3 protein: CASSLYQGTQYF
CDR3 DNA: TGTGCCAGCAGTTTGTATCAGGGGACCCAGTACTTC

J gene: TRBJ1-5
V gene: TRBV6-5
clone size: NA
D gene: NA
CDR3 protein: CASSSPARDQPQHF
CDR3 DNA: TGTGCCAGCAGTTCCCCGGCGCGAGATCAGCCCCAGCATTTT

J gene: TRBJ2-1
V gene: TRBV9
clone size: NA
D gene: TRBD2
CDR3 protein: CASSPLAPSGGYSNEQFF
CDR3 DNA: TGTGCCAGCAGCCCCCTTGCTCCTAGCGGGGGGTATTCCAATGAGCAGTTCTTC

J gene: TRBJ2-1
V gene: TRBV9
clone size: NA
D gene: TRBD2
CDR3 protein: CASSGLAGVNEQFF
CDR3 DNA: TGTGCCAGCAGCGGGCTAGCGGGGGTCAATGAGCAGTTCTTC

J gene: TRBJ2-3
V gene: TRBV9
clone size: NA
D gene: TRBD2
CDR3 protein: CASSGTSGRLWADTQYF
CDR3 DNA: TGTGCCAGCAGCGGGACTAGCGGGAGACTATGGGCAGATACGCAGTATTTT

J gene: TRBJ2-3
V gene: TRBV30
clone size: NA
D gene: NA
CDR3 protein: CAWSASFGSGTQYF
CDR3 DNA: TGTGCCTGGAGCGCCTCGTTTGGGTCGGGTACGCAGTATTTT

J gene: TRBJ2-2
V gene: TRBV5-4
clone size: NA
D gene: NA
CDR3 protein: CASSPTGPNTGELFF
CDR3 DNA: TGTGCCAGCAGCCCCACGGGACCGAACACCGGGGAGCTGTTTTTT

J gene: TRBJ2-2
V gene: TRBV9
clone size: NA
D gene: TRBD2
CDR3 protein: CASSVVSSGETGELFF
CDR3 DNA: TGTGCCAGCAGCGTAGTATCCAGCGGGGAGACCGGGGAGCTGTTTTTT

J gene: TRBJ2-6
V gene: TRBV7-8
clone size: NA
D gene: TRBD1
CDR3 protein: CASSFTSGTGLSGANVLTF
CDR3 DNA: TGTGCCAGCAGTTTTACCTCCGGGACAGGTTTATCTGGGGCCAACGTCCTGACTTTC

J gene: TRBJ2-3
V gene: TRBV20-1
clone size: NA
D gene: NA
CDR3 protein: CSARNTDTQYF
CDR3 DNA: TGCAGTGCTCGTAACACAGATACGCAGTATTTT

J gene: TRBJ1-1
V gene: TRBV18
clone size: NA
D gene: NA
CDR3 protein: CASSRGPSLEAFF
CDR3 DNA: TGTGCCAGCTCACGGGGGCCCAGCCTAGAAGCTTTCTTT

J gene: TRBJ1-5
V gene: TRBV28
clone size: NA
D gene: NA
CDR3 protein: CATFRDQPQHF
CDR3 DNA: TGTGCCACCTTCCGGGATCAGCCCCAGCATTTT

J gene: TRBJ2-1
V gene: TRBV10-3
clone size: NA
D gene: NA
CDR3 protein: CAITATETYNEQFF
CDR3 DNA: TGTGCCATCACCGCGACCGAGACCTACAATGAGCAGTTCTTC

J gene: TRBJ2-5
V gene: TRBV7-3
clone size: NA
D gene: TRBD2
CDR3 protein: CASSASGRAGGETQYF
CDR3 DNA: TGTGCCAGCAGCGCCAGCGGGAGGGCCGGTGGAGAGACCCAGTACTTC

J gene: TRBJ2-5
V gene: TRBV7-9
clone size: NA
D gene: NA
CDR3 protein: CASSLSAAQETQYF
CDR3 DNA: TGTGCCAGCAGCTTATCGGCAGCTCAAGAGACCCAGTACTTC